The 19 T cell receptor beta chains below all came from one sample that was sequenced in a study of cytotoxic CD8 clonotypes in ibrutinib-treated CLL. Using immunoSEQ multiplex PCR, the repertoire was profiled, and TCRdb retains in-frame clones only, with some absent. The sample has hundreds of thousands of clones, around four fifths seen once; the top ten hold 5% to 7%. Sequences were derived from PBMCs, sampled before ibrutinib treatment. These receptor sequences come from a human donor with chronic lymphocytic leukemia.

The rearrangement uses TRBV28 and TRBJ2-2, with 9 bases lining up with TRBD1. With 4 bases clipped from V and 7 bases from J, the junction kept 7 bases outside the gene matches. Germline-derived CDR1 and CDR2 are MDHEN and SYDVKM. The CDR3 length is 15 residues. The DNA of the CDR3 is TGTGCCAGCAGTTCTCCGGGACAGGGCAGCGGGGAGCTGTTTTTT. Translation gives CASSSPGQGSGELFF.

The rearrangement uses TRBV6-5 and TRBJ2-5; D tentatively reads TRBD1 or TRBD2 (5 bases each). Germline values: CDR1 MNHEY, CDR2 SVGAGI. The V end was cut by 0 bases, the J end by 0 bases, with 11 bases between. The CDR3 has 16 residues. The CDR3 is CASSYSGPLYQETQYF. The CDR3 DNA sequence: TGTGCCAGCAGTTACTCGGGACCGCTTTACCAAGAGACCCAGTACTTC.

This chain connects TRBV5-1 to TRBJ2-1; 8 bases fit TRBD2. The CDR3 contains 15 residues. Losses at the gene ends were 0 bases for V and 8 bases for J; bases not matched to a gene: 7. In germline, CDR1 is SGHRS, CDR2 YFSETQ. CDR3: CASSLEASGSDEQFF. As DNA, the CDR3 is TGCGCCAGCAGCTTGGAGGCTAGCGGGTCGGATGAGCAGTTCTTC.

This chain links TRBV28 with TRBJ1-5; 8 bases match TRBD1. This CDR3 is built from 15 residues. CDR1 and CDR2 (germline): MDHEN, SYDVKM. V shed 7 bases, J shed 5 bases, and the junction held 10 bases outside the gene matches. CDR3 sequence: CASTWTGFDDQPQHF. CDR3 in DNA: TGTGCCAGCACCTGGACAGGGTTTGATGATCAGCCCCAGCATTTT.

The rearrangement links TRBV7-9 to TRBJ1-2, with unresolved D. The V and J ends lost 1 base and 5 bases respectively, with 14 bases between them. This CDR3 spans 15 amino acids. The germline gives CDR1 SEHNR, CDR2 FQNEAQ (reference sequence). The CDR3 sequence is CASSLGRPAEYGYTF. DNA for the CDR3: TGTGCCAGCAGCTTAGGTCGCCCTGCTGAATATGGCTACACCTTC.

Only one count was recorded for this clone. V gene TRBV27 combines with J gene TRBJ2-7; 12 bases match TRBD2. Germline CDR1 and CDR2: MNHEY and SMNVEV (reference sequence). The junction had 9 bases not matched to a gene; V was cut back by 5 bases and J by 7 bases. The CDR3 runs to 15 residues. For the CDR3, the DNA is TGTGCCAGCAGTAATAGACTAGCGGGAGATGAAGAGCAGTACTTC. It codes for CASSNRLAGDEEQYF.

In nucleotides, the CDR3 is TGTGCCAGCAGCTTAGCTGGGACTAGCGGGGTTAACACCGGGGAGCTGTTTTTT. Protein: CASSLAGTSGVNTGELFF. The chain employs TRBV7-6 and TRBJ2-2; TRBD2 aligns across 13 bases. The CDR3 extends over 18 amino acids. V dropped 0 bases and J dropped 2; count of bases not matched to a gene: 3. CDR1 and CDR2 (germline): SGHVS, FNYEAQ.

The J gene is TRBJ1-5, the V gene TRBV12-5; no definite D call. The CDR3 runs 13 residues. The germline V gene has CDR1 LGHNT and CDR2 FRNRAP. Trimming shortened V by 3 bases and J by 4 bases, and 7 bases separated the two germline ends. CDR3 DNA: TGTGCTAGTGGTTTCGTGGGGAATCAGCCCCAGCATTTT. Translated, it gives CASGFVGNQPQHF.

This clone was picked up a small number of times. The chain has TRBV9 and TRBJ2-5; D possibly corresponds to TRBD1 (6 bases). V shed 1 base and J shed 4 bases, with 11 bases lying between them. Germline CDR1 reads SGDLS; CDR2 reads YYNGEE. The CDR3 is made up of 14 amino acids. The chain's CDR3 is CASSVKGEGETQYF. The CDR3 coding sequence is TGTGCCAGCAGCGTAAAGGGGGAAGGAGAGACCCAGTACTTC.

This chain joins TRBV20-1 and TRBJ2-7, with 8 bases fitting TRBD2. The CDR3 runs 11 residues. Germline V gene data show CDR1 as DFQATT and CDR2 as SNEGSKA (reference sequence). The CDR3 coding sequence is TGCAGCAGCGGGAGATCCTACGAGCAGTACTTC. Translation: CSSGRSYEQYF.

The chain recombines TRBV7-9 with TRBJ2-3; D gene unclear. The CDR3 loop spans 14 amino acids. The V gene's germline CDR1 is SEHNR and CDR2 FQNEAQ (reference sequence). V lost 3 bases, J lost 2 bases, and 9 bases lay in between. The CDR3 is CASSLGSATDTQYF. CDR3 in DNA: TGTGCCAGCAGCTTGGGCTCAGCCACAGATACGCAGTATTTT.

J is TRBJ1-2 and V is TRBV19; 7 bases are shared with TRBD1. Germline V lookup: CDR1 LNHDA, CDR2 SQIVND (reference sequence). This CDR3 contains 13 residues. With V trimmed by 7 bases and J by 4 bases, 6 bases remained unmatched. CDR3 bases: TGTGCCAGTAACGACAGGGCTTCCTATGGCTACACCTTC. This encodes CASNDRASYGYTF.

This clone was observed a single time. The chain carries TRBV4-1 and TRBJ1-1; the D gene is possibly TRBD1 (5 bases). The V gene's germline CDR1 is MGHRA and CDR2 YSYEKL. The CDR3 has 13 residues. Trimming took 4 bases from V and 1 from J, leaving 7 bases between them. Written as DNA, the CDR3 is TGCGCCAGCAGCCTTGGACAGAACACTGAAGCTTTCTTT. This translates into CASSLGQNTEAFF.

CDR3 loop: CATSPGTEKETQYF. The CDR3 DNA follows: TGTGCCACCAGCCCTGGGACAGAGAAAGAGACCCAGTACTTC. This chain connects TRBV15 to TRBJ2-5; 7 nucleotides line up with TRBD1. Germline V gene sequence: CDR1 LNHNV, CDR2 YYDKDF (reference sequence). J was trimmed by 3 bases and V by 5 bases; bases with no gene match: 6. CDR3 size: 14 residues.

V usage is TRBV5-1 and J usage is TRBJ2-3; D possibly corresponds to TRBD2 (6 bases). V was trimmed by 3 bases and J by 0 bases, leaving 11 bases between them. This CDR3 spans 15 amino acids. Germline CDR1 reads SGHRS; CDR2 reads YFSETQ. The CDR3, as DNA: TGCGCCAGCAGCTGGGGCGGGACTAGCACAGATACGCAGTATTTT. It encodes CASSWGGTSTDTQYF. Full variable domain (remainder filled in from reference TRBV5-1 and TRBJ2-3): KAGVTQTPRYLIKTRGQQVTLSCSPISGHRSVSWYQQTPGQGLQFLFEYFSETQRNKGNFPGRFSGRQFSNSRSEMNVSTLELGDSALYLCASSWGGTSTDTQYFGPGTRLTVL.

V is TRBV6-5 and J is TRBJ2-3; 10 nucleotides match TRBD2. The germline V gene encodes CDR1 MNHEY and CDR2 SVGAGI. This CDR3 comprises 15 residues. The V gene end was trimmed by 0 bases and the J gene end by 6 bases; junction bases not matched to a gene: 3. The CDR3: CASSYSSGRFDTQYF. The DNA for the CDR3 is TGTGCCAGCAGTTACTCTAGCGGGAGGTTCGATACGCAGTATTTT.

This chain joins TRBV6-6 and TRBJ2-1; TRBD2 agrees at 8 bases. Germline trimming cut 6 bases from V and 7 bases from J; bases unmatched to any gene: 14. This CDR3 is 16 amino acids long. CDR1 and CDR2 from the germline V gene are MNHNY and SVGAGI (reference sequence). This chain's CDR3 is CASSFRRAGVTNEQFF. The CDR3, as DNA: TGTGCCAGCAGCTTTAGGCGAGCGGGAGTAACGAATGAGCAGTTCTTC.

The J gene is TRBJ2-7, the V gene TRBV5-1; 8 bases are shared with TRBD1. Germline CDR1 is SGHRS and CDR2 is YFSETQ. The junction had 6 bases not matched to a gene; V was cut back by 1 base and J by 3 bases. CDR3 length equals 15 residues. CDR3 sequence (DNA): TGCGCCAGCAGCTTGTCGGCAGGGGGCAACTACGAGCAGTACTTC. Residues: CASSLSAGGNYEQYF.

The chain is built from TRBV5-8 and TRBJ2-7; no clear D. Germline CDR1 and CDR2: SGHTS and YDEGEE. V was shortened by 0 bases and J by 0 bases, with 10 bases between the two germline ends. CDR3 length equals 15 residues. The CDR3 is CASSLEGMSSYEQYF. The CDR3 nucleotides are TGTGCCAGCAGCTTGGAAGGGATGAGCTCCTACGAGCAGTACTTC.